This TCR beta chain was sequenced during a study of OX40 agonist ivuxolimab in advanced cancers. Study-level background: A male proportion of around 86% was recorded, with mean age around 62 years and range roughly 20 to 90.

The method was immunoSEQ multiplex PCR; TCRdb's version includes in-frame clones alone and lacks a portion of them. The sample records about 31,000 clones, nearly 90% being singletons. Findings of the study overall: The study found among the lowest clonal expansion in partial responders at 0.1-3.0 mg/kg.

The CDR3 contains 13 residues. Trimming stripped 9 bases from V and 0 bases from J, with 12 bases between. Germline lookup yields CDR1 SGDLS and CDR2 YYNGEE. Patients were excluded for autoimmune disease history or systemic immunosuppression. As regards this clone: The antigen is unknown.

This material consisted of CD4+ or CD8+ T cells sorted from blood, taken in a trial of the OX40 agonist ivuxolimab. The TCR comes from an adult with an advanced solid tumor such as melanoma, head and neck, liver or kidney cancer. This chain connects TRBV9 to TRBJ1-1, with D perhaps matching TRBD1 (5 bases). The CDR3 region is CATSGGMNTEAFF. CDR3 nucleotides: TGTGCCACCTCGGGGGGGATGAACACTGAAGCTTTCTTT.